Each of the 16 T cell receptor beta chains below was sequenced from the same sample in a study of T cell repertoires in cytomegalovirus infection. Their recognized antigens are unknown. TCRdb reprocessed the reads via MiXCR and lists one record per CDR3 protein. This repertoire shows under 90,000 distinct CDR3 sequences, 45% to 55% found once; its top ten account for 93%. The sample in question was CD8+ T cells from cultured PBMCs, obtained from culture after CMV antigen stimulation. These receptors came from a human donor in good health (CMV status not recorded). Some clones in this sample may be carry-over from other donors' samples.

V and J are TRBV12-3 or TRBV12-4 and TRBJ2-3; D not certain. Trimming took 5 bases from V and 1 from J, leaving 10 bases between them. The CDR3 covers 14 residues. DNA for the CDR3: TGTGCCAGCAGTCGGACGACGGGCACAGATACGCAGTATTTT. Protein: CASSRTTGTDTQYF.

CDR3 residues: CASSYLGQGIEKLFF. CDR3 in DNA: TGTGCCAGCAGTTACCTGGGACAGGGGATAGAAAAACTGTTTTTT. The rearrangement joins TRBV12-3 or TRBV12-4 to TRBJ1-4; TRBD1 matches 10 bases. With V trimmed by 4 bases and J by 8 bases, 7 bases remained unmatched. The length of the CDR3 is 15 residues.

The chain uses TRBV2 and TRBJ1-3; maybe TRBD1 (5 bases). The CDR3 covers 12 residues. Trimming took off 9 bases at V and 5 bases at J, with 11 bases between the two ends. The germline V gene has CDR1 SNHLY and CDR2 FYNNEI. The CDR3 region has the DNA TGTGCCAGGCGGACATTCAGAAACACCATATATTTT. Encoded protein: CARRTFRNTIYF. The variable domain in full, completed from reference TRBV2 and TRBJ1-3, reads EPEVTQTPSHQVTQMGQEVILRCVPISNHLYFYWYRQILGQKVEFLVSFYNNEISEKSEIFDDQFSVERPDGSNFTLKIRSTKLEDSAMYFCARRTFRNTIYFGEGSWLTVV.

This clonotype was counted a few times. The chain has TRBV7-4 and TRBJ2-6; 8 bases are a match to TRBD1. The CDR3 covers 19 residues. Germline V lookup: CDR1 SGHVT, CDR2 SQSDAQ. V was pared by 3 bases and J by 0 bases, with 10 bases of the junction left unmatched. The CDR3 is CASSFHRGALYSGANVLTF. The CDR3 nucleotides are TGTGCCAGCAGCTTCCACAGGGGGGCCCTTTACTCTGGGGCCAACGTCCTGACTTTC.

This clonotype was observed a handful of times. V gene TRBV28 combines with J gene TRBJ1-1; D not resolved. This CDR3 contains 12 residues. Germline-derived CDR1 and CDR2 are MDHEN and SYDVKM. V shed 4 bases and J shed 6 bases, with 9 bases lying between them. The CDR3 coding sequence is TGTGCCAGCAGTTCGGGTCGGGCTGAAGCTTTCTTT. As protein: CASSSGRAEAFF.

The rearrangement links TRBV6-5 to TRBJ2-2; TRBD2 is a possible D gene (5 bases). This CDR3 is 14 amino acids long. Germline values: CDR1 MNHEY, CDR2 SVGAGI. V was clipped by 4 bases and J by 6 bases, with 12 bases between them. The CDR3 DNA sequence: TGTGCCAGCAGTTCTACGCTGCGGGCCGGGGAGCTGTTTTTT. Protein product: CASSSTLRAGELFF.

The V and J genes are TRBV9 and TRBJ2-2; 8 bases map to TRBD1. Germline V gene data show CDR1 as SGDLS and CDR2 as YYNGEE. V lost 0 bases and J lost 1; bases outside the gene matches: 2. CDR3 length equals 16 residues. CDR3 sequence: CASSVAGTGNTGELFF. DNA of the CDR3: TGTGCCAGCAGCGTAGCGGGGACAGGGAACACCGGGGAGCTGTTTTTT.

The chain couples TRBV12-3 or TRBV12-4 to TRBJ2-5, with 10 bases aligning to TRBD2. The CDR3 extends over 15 amino acids. V was clipped by 5 bases and J by 1 base; unmatched bases: 4. CDR3 bases: TGTGCCAGCAGTCGGACTAGCGGAGGCCAAGAGACCCAGTACTTC. It is translated as CASSRTSGGQETQYF.

This clonotype was observed a handful of times. The rearrangement joins TRBV7-9 to TRBJ2-7; 8 nucleotides align to TRBD1. Germline trimming cut 8 bases from V and 1 base from J; bases unmatched to any gene: 4. Germline V gives CDR1 SEHNR, CDR2 FQNEAQ (reference sequence). The length of the CDR3 is 13 residues. The chain's CDR3 is CASQGARSYEQYF. The DNA of the CDR3 is TGTGCCAGCCAGGGGGCAAGGTCCTACGAGCAGTACTTC.

The chain combines TRBV6-1 with TRBJ2-5; a possible D gene is TRBD2 (6 bases). CDR1 and CDR2 (germline): MNHNS, SASEGT. Trimming removed 6 bases at V and 2 bases at J, with 13 bases between. The length of the CDR3 is 14 residues. This chain's CDR3 is CASSFRGEQETQYF. Written as DNA, the CDR3 is TGTGCCAGCAGCTTCCGCGGGGAGCAAGAGACCCAGTACTTC.

This clonotype was seen many times. The chain has TRBV7-8 and TRBJ1-5; TRBD1 matches at 7 bases. This CDR3 comprises 16 residues. V shed 5 bases and J 6 bases; nucleotides not matched to a gene: 13. Germline V gene sequence: CDR1 SGHVS, CDR2 FQNEAQ. CDR3 DNA: TGTGCCAGCAGCCAGGGGGGGGGGACGGGACGTCAGCCCCAGCATTTT. It specifies CASSQGGGTGRQPQHF.

The rearrangement joins TRBV14 to TRBJ1-3; D uncertain. The CDR3 extends over 19 amino acids. V lost 2 bases, J lost 1 base, and 21 bases lay in between. The germline CDR1 and CDR2 sequences are SGHDN and FVKESK. As DNA, the CDR3 is TGTGCCAGCAGCCAAAAACCGGGTCCGGTATGGAGGTCTGGAAACACCATATATTTT. The encoded protein is CASSQKPGPVWRSGNTIYF.

The V call is TRBV20-1, the J call TRBJ2-1; no reliable D call. Germline lookup yields CDR1 DFQATT and CDR2 SNEGSKA (reference sequence). CDR3 size: 15 residues. Trimming pared 0 bases from V and 2 bases from J, leaving 11 bases between. CDR3: CSARELGRPYNEQFF. The CDR3, as DNA: TGCAGTGCTAGAGAGCTCGGACGCCCCTACAATGAGCAGTTCTTC.

This clonotype showed up just a few times. V usage is TRBV11-3 and J usage is TRBJ2-1, with 8 positions matching TRBD1. Trimming at V came to 2 bases and at J to 2 bases, leaving 8 bases not matched to a gene. Germline loops: CDR1 SGHNT, CDR2 YENEEA. The CDR3 runs 17 residues. The CDR3: CASSLNPTGGPYNEQFF. The CDR3 DNA reads TGTGCCAGCAGCTTAAATCCAACAGGGGGGCCCTACAATGAGCAGTTCTTC.

V is TRBV7-4 and J is TRBJ2-7; TRBD1 aligns across 9 bases. V lost 5 bases to trimming and J lost 6 bases; unmatched junction nucleotides: 14. Germline CDR1 and CDR2: SGHVT and SQSDAQ. This CDR3 spans 16 amino acids. The CDR3 DNA reads as TGTGCCAGCAGCCTGGGGGGTCTCGGACAGGGGCGCGAGCAGTACTTC. Amino acids: CASSLGGLGQGREQYF.

This clonotype was seen only a few times. V is TRBV2 and J is TRBJ2-7, with D tentatively TRBD2 (5 bases). There are 15 residues in the CDR3. V was cut by 2 bases and J by 3 bases, with 14 bases left in between. Per germline, CDR1 SNHLY and CDR2 FYNNEI. The CDR3 spells CASSEFGRAHYEQYF. The DNA of the CDR3 is TGTGCCAGCAGTGAATTTGGGAGAGCCCACTACGAGCAGTACTTC.